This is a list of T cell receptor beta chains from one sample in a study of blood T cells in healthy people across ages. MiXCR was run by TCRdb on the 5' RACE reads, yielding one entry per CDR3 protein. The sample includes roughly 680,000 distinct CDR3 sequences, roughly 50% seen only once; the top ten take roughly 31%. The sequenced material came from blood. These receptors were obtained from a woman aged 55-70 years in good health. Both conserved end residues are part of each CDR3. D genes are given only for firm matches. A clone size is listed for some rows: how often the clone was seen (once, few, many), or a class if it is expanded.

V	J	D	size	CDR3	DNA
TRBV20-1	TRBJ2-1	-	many	CSALSGSSYNEQFF	TGCAGTGCTCTTAGCGGTAGCTCCTACAATGAGCAGTTCTTC
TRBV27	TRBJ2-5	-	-	CASSFSVSPSSSPQYF	TGTGCCAGCAGTTTTTCCGTCAGCCCCTCCTCTAGCCCCCAGTACTTC
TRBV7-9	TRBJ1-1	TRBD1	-	CASSPWDRGLDARAFF	TGTGCCAGCAGCCCTTGGGACAGGGGCTTAGATGCTCGTGCTTTCTTT
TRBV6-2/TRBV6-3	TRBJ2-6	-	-	CASSPGRAGANVLTF	TGTGCCAGCAGCCCTGGAAGGGCTGGGGCCAACGTCCTGACTTTC
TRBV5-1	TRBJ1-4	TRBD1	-	CASSYSGTGEKLFF	TGCGCCAGCAGCTACTCCGGGACAGGTGAAAAACTGTTTTTT
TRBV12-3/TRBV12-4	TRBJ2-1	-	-	CASSYGTSRETQFF	TGTGCCAGCAGTTATGGGACTTCTAGGGAGACCCAGTTCTTC
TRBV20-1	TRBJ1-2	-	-	CSARGKNYGYTF	TGCAGTGCTAGAGGGAAGAACTATGGCTACACCTTC
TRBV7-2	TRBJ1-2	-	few	CASSPTAKDYGYTF	TGTGCCAGCAGCCCCACGGCCAAGGACTATGGCTACACCTTC
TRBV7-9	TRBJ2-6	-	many	CASSLRPGESGANVLTF	TGTGCCAGCAGCCTTCGGCCAGGGGAGTCTGGGGCCAACGTCCTGACTTTC
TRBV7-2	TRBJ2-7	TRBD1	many	CASSLGTGRYEQYF	TGTGCCAGCAGCTTAGGGACAGGGAGGTACGAGCAGTACTTC
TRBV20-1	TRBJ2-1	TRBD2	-	CSARSRAGLAGYNEQFF	TGCAGTGCTAGAAGCCGGGCTGGACTAGCGGGATACAATGAGCAGTTCTTC
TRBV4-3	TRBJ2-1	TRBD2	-	CASSQGAGGQEQFF	TGCGCCAGCAGCCAAGGAGCGGGAGGGCAGGAGCAGTTCTTC
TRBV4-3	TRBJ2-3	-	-	CASSQDQIGWNTQYF	TGCGCCAGCAGCCAAGATCAGATAGGGTGGAATACGCAGTATTTT
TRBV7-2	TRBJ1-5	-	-	CASSSYRAREPQHF	TGTGCCAGCAGCTCCTACAGGGCCCGGGAGCCCCAGCATTTT
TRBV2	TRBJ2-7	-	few	CASINVPRYEQYF	TGTGCCAGCATAAACGTACCGCGATACGAGCAGTACTTC
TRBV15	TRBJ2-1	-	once	CATSSDLSISEQFF	TGTGCCACCAGCAGCGACTTAAGTATCAGTGAGCAGTTCTTC
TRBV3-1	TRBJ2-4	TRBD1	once	CASSQDLRQGNIQYF	TGTGCCAGCAGCCAAGATCTCCGACAGGGAAACATTCAGTACTTC
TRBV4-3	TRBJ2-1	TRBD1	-	CASSRDGEDRGRRTVKTRFF	TGCGCCAGCAGCCGAGATGGAGAGGACAGGGGGCGGAGAACGGTAAAAACGAGGTTCTTC
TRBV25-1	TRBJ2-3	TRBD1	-	CASRPRGTGGLDTQYF	TGTGCCAGCCGCCCCAGGGGGACAGGGGGTTTAGATACGCAGTATTTT
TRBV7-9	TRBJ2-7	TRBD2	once	CASSLAGGPTEQYF	TGTGCCAGCAGCTTAGCGGGAGGGCCCACTGAGCAGTACTTC
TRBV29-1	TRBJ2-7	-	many	CSVAERDGPSYEQYF	TGCAGCGTCGCCGAACGGGACGGTCCCTCCTACGAGCAGTACTTC